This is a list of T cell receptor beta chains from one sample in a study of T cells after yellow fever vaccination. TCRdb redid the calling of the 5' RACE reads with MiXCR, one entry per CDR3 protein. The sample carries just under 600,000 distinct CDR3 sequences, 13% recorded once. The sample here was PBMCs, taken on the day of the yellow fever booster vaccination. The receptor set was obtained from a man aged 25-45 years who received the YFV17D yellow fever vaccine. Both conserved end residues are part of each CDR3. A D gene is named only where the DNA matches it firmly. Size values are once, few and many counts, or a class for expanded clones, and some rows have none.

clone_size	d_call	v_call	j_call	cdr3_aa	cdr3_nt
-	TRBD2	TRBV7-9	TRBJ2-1	CASSSTPQAGLYNEQFF	TGTGCCAGCAGCTCGACACCACAAGCGGGGCTCTACAATGAGCAGTTCTTC
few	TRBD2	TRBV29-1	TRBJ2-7	CSVRTGGGTYEQYF	TGCAGCGTCCGAACCGGGGGGGGGACCTACGAGCAGTACTTC
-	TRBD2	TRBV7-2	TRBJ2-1	CASSLNGRASLF	TGTGCCAGCAGCTTAAACGGGAGGGCCAGTCTCTTC
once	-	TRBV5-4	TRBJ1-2	CASSLEGEPYGYTF	TGTGCCAGCAGCTTGGAGGGAGAACCTTATGGCTACACCTTC
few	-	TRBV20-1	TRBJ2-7	CSATRTGSSYEQYF	TGCAGTGCGACTAGGACAGGCAGCTCCTACGAGCAGTACTTC
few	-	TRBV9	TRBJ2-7	CASSVALSSYEQYF	TGTGCCAGCAGCGTAGCTCTCAGCTCCTACGAGCAGTACTTC
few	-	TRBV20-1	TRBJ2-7	CSAPSGPAYEQYF	TGCAGTGCTCCCAGCGGGCCAGCCTACGAGCAGTACTTC
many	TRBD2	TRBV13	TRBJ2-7	CASSLAARSEQYF	TGTGCCAGCAGCCTAGCGGCCCGATCCGAGCAGTACTTC
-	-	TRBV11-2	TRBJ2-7	CASSLVGGLGQYF	TGTGCCAGCAGCTTAGTTGGAGGGTTGGGGCAGTACTTC
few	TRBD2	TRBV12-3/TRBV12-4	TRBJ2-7	CASSFTGGVYEQYF	TGTGCCAGCAGTTTTACGGGAGGGGTCTACGAGCAGTACTTC
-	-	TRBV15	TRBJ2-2	CATSRGPGSNTGELFF	TGTGCCACCAGCAGAGGTCCGGGTTCCAACACCGGGGAGCTGTTTTTT
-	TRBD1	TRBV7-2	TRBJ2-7	CASSSDRVKGREQYF	TGTGCCAGCAGCTCCGACAGGGTAAAAGGCCGCGAGCAGTACTTC
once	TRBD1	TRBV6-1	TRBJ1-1	CASIRQGLNTEAFF	TGTGCCAGCATCAGACAGGGACTGAACACTGAAGCTTTCTTT
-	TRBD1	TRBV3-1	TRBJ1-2	CASSLSYRGGPYGYTF	TGTGCCAGCAGCCTCTCCTACAGGGGGGGGCCCTATGGCTACACCTTC
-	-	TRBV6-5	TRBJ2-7	CASAGTYYEQYF	TGTGCCAGCGCGGGCACCTACTACGAGCAGTACTTC
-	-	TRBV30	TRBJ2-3	CARSGGRTDTQYF	TGTGCCAGGAGTGGGGGACGGACAGATACGCAGTATTTT
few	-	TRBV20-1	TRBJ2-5	CSALQRWRQETQYF	TGCAGTGCTCTCCAAAGGTGGAGGCAAGAGACCCAGTACTTC
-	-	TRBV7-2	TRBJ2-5	CASSPQEGTQYF	TGTGCCAGCAGCCCCCAGGAAGGGACCCAGTACTTC
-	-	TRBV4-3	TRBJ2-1	CASSQDIAGAYNEQFF	TGCGCCAGCAGCCAAGATATCGCAGGGGCCTACAATGAGCAGTTCTTC
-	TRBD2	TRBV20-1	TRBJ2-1	CSAQRLAGYNEQFF	TGCAGTGCGCAGCGGCTAGCGGGTTACAATGAGCAGTTCTTC
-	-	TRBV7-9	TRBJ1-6	CASSLSGLVDSEPLHF	TGTGCCAGCAGCTTATCCGGGCTCGTGGATAGTGAACCCCTCCACTTT
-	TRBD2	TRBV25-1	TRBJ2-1	CASSGLGLAGNEQFF	TGTGCCAGCAGTGGGCTGGGACTAGCGGGAAATGAGCAGTTCTTC
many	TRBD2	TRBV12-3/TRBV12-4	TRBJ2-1	CASRLAGYSYNEQFF	TGTGCCAGCAGGTTAGCGGGGTACTCCTACAATGAGCAGTTCTTC
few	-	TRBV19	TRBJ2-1	CASRNSGGGPDEQFF	TGTGCCAGTAGGAACAGCGGAGGGGGTCCCGATGAGCAGTTCTTC
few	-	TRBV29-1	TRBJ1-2	CSVEGSSSGYTF	TGCAGCGTTGAGGGTAGTAGTAGTGGCTACACCTTC
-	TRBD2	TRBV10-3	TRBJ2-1	CAISLAGGPKDEQFF	TGTGCCATCAGCCTAGCGGGAGGGCCTAAGGATGAGCAGTTCTTC
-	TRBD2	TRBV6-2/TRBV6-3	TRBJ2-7	CASSTGTSAAYEQYF	TGTGCCAGCAGTACCGGGACTAGCGCCGCCTACGAGCAGTACTTC
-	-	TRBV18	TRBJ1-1	CASSFSTDSEAFF	TGTGCCAGCTCATTTTCTACGGATTCTGAAGCTTTCTTT
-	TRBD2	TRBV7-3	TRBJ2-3	CASSLNPPAGAADTQYF	TGTGCCAGCAGCTTAAACCCCCCTGCGGGAGCTGCAGATACGCAGTATTTT
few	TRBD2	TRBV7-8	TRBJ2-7	CASSRSGSIYEQYF	TGTGCCAGCAGCCGTAGCGGGAGTATCTACGAGCAGTACTTC
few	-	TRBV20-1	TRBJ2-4	CSARPVADHKNIQYF	TGCAGTGCTAGACCCGTAGCGGATCACAAAAACATTCAGTACTTC
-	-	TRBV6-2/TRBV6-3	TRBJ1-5	CASSYKMWGANQPQHF	TGTGCCAGCAGTTACAAGATGTGGGGGGCGAATCAGCCCCAGCATTTT
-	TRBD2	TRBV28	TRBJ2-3	CASSLTRGGVTDTQYF	TGTGCCAGCAGTTTGACCCGCGGGGGGGTGACAGATACGCAGTATTTT
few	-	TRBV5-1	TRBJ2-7	CASSLEVRDGEQYF	TGCGCCAGCAGCTTGGAGGTCAGGGATGGCGAGCAGTACTTC
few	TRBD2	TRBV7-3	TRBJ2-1	CASGTSGRNEQFF	TGTGCCAGCGGAACTAGCGGGAGAAATGAGCAGTTCTTC
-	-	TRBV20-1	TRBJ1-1	CSARTGTLNTEAFF	TGCAGTGCTAGAACAGGGACCCTGAACACTGAAGCTTTCTTT
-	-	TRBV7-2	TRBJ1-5	CASSLMGWGNQPQHF	TGTGCCAGCAGCTTAATGGGGTGGGGCAATCAGCCCCAGCATTTT
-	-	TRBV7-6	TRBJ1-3	CASSLSSGNTIYF	TGTGCCAGCAGCCTTTCCTCTGGAAACACCATATATTTT
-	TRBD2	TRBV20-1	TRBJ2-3	CSATRLAAGSTDTQYF	TGCAGTGCTACCCGACTAGCGGCGGGTAGCACAGATACGCAGTATTTT
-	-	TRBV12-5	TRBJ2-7	CASGPRTVGTYEQYF	TGTGCTAGTGGTCCTCGGACCGTTGGCACCTACGAGCAGTACTTC
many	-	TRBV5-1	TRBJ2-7	CASSFLEGGTYEQYF	TGCGCCAGCAGCTTTTTGGAGGGGGGAACCTACGAGCAGTACTTC
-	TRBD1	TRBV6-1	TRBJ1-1	CASSKGQVRRAFF	TGTGCCAGCAGTAAGGGACAGGTCAGGCGAGCTTTCTTT
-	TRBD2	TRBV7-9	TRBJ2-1	CASRPVTSGDYNEQFF	TGTGCCAGCAGACCTGTGACTAGCGGAGATTACAATGAGCAGTTCTTC
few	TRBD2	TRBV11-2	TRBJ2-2	CASSLASGSLGGELFF	TGTGCCAGCAGCTTAGCGAGCGGGAGTCTAGGCGGGGAGCTGTTTTTT
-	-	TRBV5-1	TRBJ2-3	CASSLGLTWGALTDTQYF	TGCGCCAGCAGCTTGGGACTGACGTGGGGGGCGCTTACAGATACGCAGTATTTT
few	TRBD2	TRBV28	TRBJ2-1	CASSSLGLAGVNEQFF	TGTGCCAGCAGCTCATTGGGACTAGCGGGAGTCAATGAGCAGTTCTTC
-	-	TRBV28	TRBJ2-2	CATPGPVNTGELFF	TGTGCCACTCCCGGGCCAGTGAACACCGGGGAGCTGTTTTTT
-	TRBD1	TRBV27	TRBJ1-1	CASEPGQGRINTEAFF	TGTGCCAGCGAACCGGGACAGGGGAGGATCAACACTGAAGCTTTCTTT
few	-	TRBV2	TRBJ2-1	CASSENTYNEQFF	TGTGCCAGCAGTGAGAATACCTACAATGAGCAGTTCTTC
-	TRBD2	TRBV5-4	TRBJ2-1	CASSFLRGLVHAEQFF	TGTGCCAGCAGCTTCTTACGGGGACTAGTGCACGCTGAGCAGTTCTTC
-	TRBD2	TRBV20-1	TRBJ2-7	CSAGGSGGSQQYF	TGCAGTGCTGGTGGGTCGGGAGGGTCTCAGCAGTACTTC
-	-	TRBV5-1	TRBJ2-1	CASSLAKYNEQFF	TGCGCCAGCAGCTTGGCCAAGTACAATGAGCAGTTCTTC
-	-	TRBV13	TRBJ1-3	CASSLGDMSGNTIYF	TGTGCCAGCAGCTTAGGGGACATGTCTGGAAACACCATATATTTT
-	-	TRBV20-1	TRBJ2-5	CSARRGQGETRYF	TGCAGTGCTAGACGGGGGCAGGGAGAGACCCGGTACTTC
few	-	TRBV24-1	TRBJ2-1	CATSATKLNEQFF	TGTGCCACCAGTGCCACGAAGCTCAATGAGCAGTTCTTC
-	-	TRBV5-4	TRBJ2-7	CASSDLSEQYF	TGTGCCAGCAGCGATCTGAGCGAGCAGTACTTC
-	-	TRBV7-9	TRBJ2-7	CASSSTSFPSYEQYF	TGTGCCAGCAGTTCGACAAGTTTCCCTTCCTACGAGCAGTACTTC
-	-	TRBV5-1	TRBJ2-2	CASSGQGNTGELFF	TGCGCCAGCAGCGGCCAGGGGAACACCGGGGAGCTGTTTTTT
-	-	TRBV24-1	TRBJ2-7	CATSAGPTGAYEQYF	TGTGCCACCAGTGCCGGACCGACAGGCGCCTACGAGCAGTACTTC